The next 17 T cell receptor beta chains were all read from a single sample in a study of STAT5B mutations in CD4+ large granular lymphocyte leukemia. Some clones are missing from TCRdb's copy, which holds only in-frame ones; the method was immunoSEQ multiplex PCR. The sample lists 2,500 to 3,000 clones; 75% to 85% were seen once. The sequencing input was PBMCs. The receptors were gathered from a woman aged 70-85 years with CD4+ T-cell large granular lymphocyte leukemia.

The chain joins TRBV27 to TRBJ2-1; TRBD2 aligns across 8 bases. V dropped 5 bases and J dropped 6; count of bases not matched to a gene: 9. CDR1 and CDR2 from the germline V gene are MNHEY and SMNVEV (reference sequence). The CDR3 has 15 amino acids. CDR3 bases: TGTGCCAGCAGTCTTGGGACTAGATCGTTCAATGAGCAGTTCTTC. It translates to CASSLGTRSFNEQFF.

J is TRBJ2-3 and V is TRBV11-2; D is possibly TRBD1 or TRBD2 (6 bases each). Germline CDR1 SGHAT, CDR2 FQNNGV. This CDR3 is built from 15 residues. V was shortened by 5 bases and J by 3 bases, with 15 bases between the two germline ends. CDR3 nucleotides: TGTGCCAGCAGCATTCCGAGGGGGAGGACAGATACGCAGTATTTT. Translation gives CASSIPRGRTDTQYF.

The rearrangement uses TRBV28 and TRBJ2-3, with 12 bases fitting TRBD1. V was clipped by 6 bases and J by 4 bases; unmatched bases: 11. CDR1 and CDR2 (germline): MDHEN, SYDVKM. The length of the CDR3 is 17 residues. The CDR3 loop is CASRTTSGTGGADTQYF. Here the CDR3 DNA reads TGTGCCAGCAGAACAACTTCCGGGACAGGGGGCGCAGATACGCAGTATTTT.

This chain connects TRBV5-6 to TRBJ2-6; D ambiguous. Germline lookup yields CDR1 SGHDT and CDR2 YYEEEE. The V gene lost 6 bases and the J gene lost 6 bases, with 10 bases spanning the gap. The CDR3 extends over 13 amino acids. CDR3 DNA sequence: TGTGCCAGCACGATCCAGCCGGCCAACGTCCTGACTTTC. It yields the protein CASTIQPANVLTF.

V and J are TRBV21-1 and TRBJ1-1; the tabulated D call, TRBD1, remains unverified against the DNA. TRBV21-1 is noted as a pseudogene. This CDR3 comprises 14 residues. In DNA, the CDR3 is TGTGCCAGCAGCACCCAGGACAGGGGGGCTGAAGCTTTCTTT. This sequence encodes CASSTQDRGAEAFF.

The count of this clone is one. J is TRBJ2-3 and V is TRBV7-2; 9 positions agree with TRBD2. The length of the CDR3 is 15 residues. Germline V CDR1 and CDR2: SGHTA, FQGNSA. The trim removed 5 bases at V and 8 bases at J, leaving 11 bases unmatched. CDR3 region: CASSGLARRAGTQYF. Here the CDR3 DNA reads TGTGCCAGCAGCGGACTAGCGCGACGGGCGGGTACGCAGTATTTT.

The rearrangement links TRBV9 to TRBJ2-7, with 9 bases identical to TRBD1. The V gene end was trimmed by 3 bases and the J gene end by 4 bases; junction bases not matched to a gene: 5. CDR1 is SGDLS, CDR2 YYNGEE, per germline. The CDR3 spans 14 residues. The CDR3 loop is CASSGLQGAYEQYF. The CDR3 DNA reads as TGTGCCAGCAGCGGACTACAGGGGGCTTACGAGCAGTACTTC.

Comment on this clone: Mismatch with germline at one junction end may stem from a read error. The chain combines TRBV6-1 with TRBJ2-7; the D gene could be TRBD1 or TRBD2 (5 bases each). The CDR3 runs to 16 residues. Germline V CDR1 and CDR2: MNHNS, SASEGT. The CDR3 DNA reads as TGTGCCAGCAGCGAAGGGACGTCTCAAACCGCCTACGAGCAGTACTTC. Amino acid sequence: CASSEGTSQTAYEQYF.

The V and J genes are TRBV5-8 and TRBJ1-5, with 7 bases lining up with TRBD1. The length of the CDR3 is 14 residues. The V and J ends lost 4 bases and 7 bases, in that order; junction bases with no gene match: 8. Germline V gene data show CDR1 as SGHTS and CDR2 as YDEGEE. The CDR3 loop is CASSLKTGHQPQHF. The CDR3, as DNA: TGTGCCAGCAGCCTCAAGACAGGGCACCAGCCCCAGCATTTT.

This clone was detected only a few times. V gene TRBV7-9 combines with J gene TRBJ2-3; D is tentatively TRBD1 or TRBD2 (6 bases each). The V and J ends lost 2 bases and 4 bases respectively, with 16 bases between them. CDR3 length: 16 amino acids. The germline V gene encodes CDR1 SEHNR and CDR2 FQNEAQ (reference sequence). This CDR3 reads CASSLRRGDAPDTQYF. The CDR3 DNA follows: TGTGCCAGCAGCTTAAGGAGGGGGGACGCACCAGATACGCAGTATTTT.

A single count supports this clone. The chain carries TRBV7-9 and TRBJ2-3; 8 bases map to TRBD2. The junction had 7 bases not matched to a gene; V was cut back by 1 base and J by 4 bases. This CDR3 spans 16 amino acids. Germline-derived CDR1 and CDR2 are SEHNR and FQNEAQ (reference sequence). The chain's CDR3 is CASSLVTGGGSDTQYF. CDR3 sequence (DNA): TGTGCCAGCAGCTTAGTTACCGGGGGGGGATCAGATACGCAGTATTTT.

This clone was seen only once. The CDR3 protein is CASSTLSGRAGEQFF. In DNA, the CDR3 is TGTGCCAGCAGCACCCTTAGCGGGAGGGCCGGTGAGCAGTTCTTC. V and J are TRBV9 and TRBJ2-1; 11 nucleotides line up with TRBD2. This CDR3 has 15 residues. Germline lookup yields CDR1 SGDLS and CDR2 YYNGEE. The V segment lost 4 bases and the J segment 9 bases; nucleotides outside the gene matches: 9. The full variable domain, rest sourced from reference TRBV9 and TRBJ2-1, is DSGVTQTPKHLITATGQRVTLRCSPRSGDLSVYWYQQSLDQGLQFLIQYYNGEERAKGNILERFSAQQFPDLHSELNLSSLELGDSALYFCASSTLSGRAGEQFFGPGTRLTVL.

In its sample, this clone was seen a few times. This rearrangement joins TRBV7-9 to TRBJ1-1; D unclear. The CDR3 totals 13 residues. Germline CDR1 is SEHNR and CDR2 is FQNEAQ (reference sequence). The V end was cut by 7 bases, the J end by 4 bases, with 13 bases between. The CDR3 DNA follows: TGTGCCAGCATGACTCCTGGAGGCACTGAAGCTTTCTTT. Protein: CASMTPGGTEAFF.

This clone has just one count. The V call is TRBV19, the J call TRBJ2-6; 7 positions agree with TRBD1. The CDR3 extends over 15 amino acids. The junction had 4 bases not matched to a gene; V was cut back by 6 bases and J by 2 bases. Germline V gives CDR1 LNHDA, CDR2 SQIVND (reference sequence). CDR3 protein: CASRTGSTGANVLTF. CDR3 DNA sequence: TGTGCCAGTAGGACAGGGTCAACTGGGGCCAACGTCCTGACTTTC.

The V call is TRBV5-6, the J call TRBJ1-1; D is perhaps TRBD1 (5 bases). The CDR3 spans 14 residues. CDR1 and CDR2 (germline): SGHDT, YYEEEE. V lost 1 base to trimming and J lost 11 bases, with 18 bases between them. The CDR3 DNA is TGTGCCAGCAGCTTGATAGACCGTCCTAGGGACGCTTTCTTT. It codes for CASSLIDRPRDAFF.

This chain links TRBV19 with TRBJ1-2, with D possibly matching TRBD1 (5 bases). This CDR3 has 14 residues. V lost 7 bases and J 8 bases, leaving 20 bases between the germline ends. Germline V gene data show CDR1 as LNHDA and CDR2 as SQIVND (reference sequence). The CDR3 nucleotides are TGTGCCAGTAAATGGGGCAGGGACTTCGGCGGCTACACCTTC. Residues: CASKWGRDFGGYTF.

The chain uses TRBV27 and TRBJ1-5, with D unresolved. V was trimmed by 6 bases and J by 6 bases, leaving 12 bases between them. Germline V gene sequence: CDR1 MNHEY, CDR2 SMNVEV (reference sequence). The CDR3 is 13 amino acids. In DNA form, the CDR3 reads TGTGCCAGCAGCCTCGGAGTTTTTCAGCCCCAGCATTTT. Translation gives CASSLGVFQPQHF.